The sequence of this TCR beta chain was determined in a study of blood T cell repertoires in COVID-19. Across the whole study: Material from acute and convalescent COVID-19 was sourced from the United States, Italy and Spain. Sources were T cells, B-cell-depleted T cells, or PBMCs; the material itself was cDNA or gDNA.

In the study's own analysis: The authors estimated nucleated cell counts from reference gene primer amplification. Measured with immunoSEQ multiplex PCR; TCRdb has only the in-frame clones, and not every one. The DNA was the basis for D and trimming; V, J and clone size are from that table. The sample holds 250,000 to 350,000 clones; over 75% are singletons and the top ten take approximately 4%. This clone has more than one count but fewer than ten. The CDR3 is 16 amino acids. With V trimmed by 0 bases and J by 6 bases, 10 bases remained unmatched. Germline V gives CDR1 LGHDT, CDR2 YNNKEL (reference sequence).

Specimen: peripheral blood. The chain links TRBV3-1 (or the pseudogene TRBV3-2) to TRBJ2-7; 8 bases line up with TRBD2. The clonotype was recovered from a woman aged 50 to 60 with active or convalescent COVID-19. CDR3 region: CASSQDLHGLAIEQYF. CDR3 DNA sequence: TGTGCCAGCAGCCAAGATCTCCACGGACTAGCAATCGAGCAGTACTTC.